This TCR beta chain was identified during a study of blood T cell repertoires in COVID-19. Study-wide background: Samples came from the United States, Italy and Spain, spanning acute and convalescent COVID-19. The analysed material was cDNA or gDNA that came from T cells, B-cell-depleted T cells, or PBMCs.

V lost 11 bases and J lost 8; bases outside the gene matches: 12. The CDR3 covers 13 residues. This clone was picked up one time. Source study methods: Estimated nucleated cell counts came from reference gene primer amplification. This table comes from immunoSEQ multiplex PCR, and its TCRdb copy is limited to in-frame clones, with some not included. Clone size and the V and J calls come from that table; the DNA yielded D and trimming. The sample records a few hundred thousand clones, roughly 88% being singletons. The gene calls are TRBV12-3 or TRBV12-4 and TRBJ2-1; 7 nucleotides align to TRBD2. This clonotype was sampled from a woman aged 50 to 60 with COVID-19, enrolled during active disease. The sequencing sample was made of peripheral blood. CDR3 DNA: TGTGCCTCCAAGGTGGGGGGGATTGATGAGCAGTTCTTC. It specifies CASKVGGIDEQFF.